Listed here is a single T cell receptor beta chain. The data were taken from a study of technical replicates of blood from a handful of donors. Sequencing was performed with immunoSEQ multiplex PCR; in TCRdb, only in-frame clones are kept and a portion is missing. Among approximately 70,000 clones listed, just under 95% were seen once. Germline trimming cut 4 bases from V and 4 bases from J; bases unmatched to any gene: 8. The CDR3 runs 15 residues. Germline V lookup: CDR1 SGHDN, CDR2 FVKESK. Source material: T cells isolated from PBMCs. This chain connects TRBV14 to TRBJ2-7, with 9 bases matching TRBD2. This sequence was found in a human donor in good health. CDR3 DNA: TGTGCCAGCAGCCCGAGTAGCGGGAGAGTGTACGAGCAGTACTTC. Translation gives CASSPSSGRVYEQYF.